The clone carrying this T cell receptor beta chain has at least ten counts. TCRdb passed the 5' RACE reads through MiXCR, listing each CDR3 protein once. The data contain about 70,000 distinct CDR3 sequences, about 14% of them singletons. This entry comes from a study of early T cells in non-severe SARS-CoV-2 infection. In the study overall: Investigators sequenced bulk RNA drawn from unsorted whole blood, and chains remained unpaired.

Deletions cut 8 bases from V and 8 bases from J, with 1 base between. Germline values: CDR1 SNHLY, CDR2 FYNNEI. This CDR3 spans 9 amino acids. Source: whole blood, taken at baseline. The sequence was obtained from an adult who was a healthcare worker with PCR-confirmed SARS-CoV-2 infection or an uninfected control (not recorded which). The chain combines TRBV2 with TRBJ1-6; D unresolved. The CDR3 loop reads CASYSPLHF. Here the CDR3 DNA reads TGTGCCAGCTATTCACCCCTCCACTTT. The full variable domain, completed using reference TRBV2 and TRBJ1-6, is EPEVTQTPSHQVTQMGQEVILRCVPISNHLYFYWYRQILGQKVEFLVSFYNNEISEKSEIFDDQFSVERPDGSNFTLKIRSTKLEDSAMYFCASYSPLHFGNGTRLTVT.